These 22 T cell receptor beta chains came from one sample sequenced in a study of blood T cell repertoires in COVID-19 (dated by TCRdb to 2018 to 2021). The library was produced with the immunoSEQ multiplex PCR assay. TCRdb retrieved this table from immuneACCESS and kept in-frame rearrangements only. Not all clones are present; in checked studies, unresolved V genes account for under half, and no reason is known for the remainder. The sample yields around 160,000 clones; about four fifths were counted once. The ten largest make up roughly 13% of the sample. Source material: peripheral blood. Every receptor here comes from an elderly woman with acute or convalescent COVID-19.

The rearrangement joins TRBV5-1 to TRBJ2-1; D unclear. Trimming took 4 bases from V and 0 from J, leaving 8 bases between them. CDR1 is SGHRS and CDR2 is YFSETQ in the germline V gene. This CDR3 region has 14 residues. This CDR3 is CASSLLSSYNEQFF. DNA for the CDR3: TGCGCCAGCAGCCTACTGAGCTCCTACAATGAGCAGTTCTTC.

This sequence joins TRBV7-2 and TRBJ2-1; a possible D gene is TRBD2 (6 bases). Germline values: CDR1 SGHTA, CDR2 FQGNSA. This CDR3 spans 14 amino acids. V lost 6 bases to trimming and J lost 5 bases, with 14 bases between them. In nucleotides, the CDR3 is TGTGCCAGCAGACCGGTGGCGGGGAACAATGAGCAGTTCTTC. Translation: CASRPVAGNNEQFF.

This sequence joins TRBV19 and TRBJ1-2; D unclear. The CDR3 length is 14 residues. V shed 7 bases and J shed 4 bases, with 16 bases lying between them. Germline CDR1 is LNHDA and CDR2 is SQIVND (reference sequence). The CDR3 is CASIQSQSAYGYTF. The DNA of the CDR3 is TGTGCCAGTATCCAGTCCCAGTCCGCCTATGGCTACACCTTC.

The CDR3 is CAWRGPGHNQPQHF. The CDR3 DNA follows: TGTGCCTGGAGGGGTCCGGGACACAATCAGCCCCAGCATTTT. V gene TRBV30 combines with J gene TRBJ1-5, with D perhaps TRBD1 (6 bases). CDR1 and CDR2 from the germline V gene are GTSNPN and SVGIG (reference sequence). The ends were cut back, 3 bases at V and 3 bases at J, with 12 bases in the middle. The CDR3 covers 14 residues.

The CDR3 DNA follows: TGTGCCAGCAGTCCCCCTCCGGGACAGGGCTACCCTGGGGCCAACGTCCTGACTTTC. It is translated as CASSPPPGQGYPGANVLTF. The chain has TRBV27 and TRBJ2-6; 9 bases are a match to TRBD1. The CDR3 contains 19 residues. V was pared by 5 bases and J by 2 bases, with 13 bases of the junction left unmatched. The germline V gene has CDR1 MNHEY and CDR2 SMNVEV (reference sequence).

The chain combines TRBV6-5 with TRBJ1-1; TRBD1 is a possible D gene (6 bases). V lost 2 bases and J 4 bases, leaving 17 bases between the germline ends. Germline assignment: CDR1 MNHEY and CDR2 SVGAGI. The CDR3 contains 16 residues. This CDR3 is CASSYIRGTDFTEAFF. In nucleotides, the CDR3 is TGTGCCAGCAGTTACATCAGGGGCACGGATTTCACTGAAGCTTTCTTT.

The CDR3 coding sequence is TGCGCCAGCAGCGGGACATCCTATGGCTACACCTTC. It encodes CASSGTSYGYTF. The chain has TRBV4-1 and TRBJ1-2, with TRBD1 as a possible D gene (6 bases). This CDR3 is built from 12 residues. V was cut by 5 bases and J by 4 bases, with 8 bases left in between. The V gene's germline CDR1 is MGHRA and CDR2 YSYEKL.

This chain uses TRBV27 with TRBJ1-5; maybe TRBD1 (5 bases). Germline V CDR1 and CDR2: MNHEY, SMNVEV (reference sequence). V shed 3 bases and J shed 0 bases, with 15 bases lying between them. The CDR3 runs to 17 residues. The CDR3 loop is CASSFRAGRISNQPQHF. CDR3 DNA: TGTGCCAGCAGTTTCCGGGCAGGGCGAATTAGCAATCAGCCCCAGCATTTT.

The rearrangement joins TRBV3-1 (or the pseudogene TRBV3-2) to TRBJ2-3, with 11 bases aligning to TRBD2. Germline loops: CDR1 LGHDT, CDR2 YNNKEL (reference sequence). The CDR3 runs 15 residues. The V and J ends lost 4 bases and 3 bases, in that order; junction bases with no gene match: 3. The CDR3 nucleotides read TGTGCCAGCAGCCGCCGACTAGCGGGGACAGATACGCAGTATTTT. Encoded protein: CASSRRLAGTDTQYF.

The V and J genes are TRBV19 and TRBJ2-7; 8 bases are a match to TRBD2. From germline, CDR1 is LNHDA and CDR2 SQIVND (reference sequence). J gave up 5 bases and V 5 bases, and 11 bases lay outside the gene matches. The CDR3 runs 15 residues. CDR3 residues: CASSPAFSGINEQYF. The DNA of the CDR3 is TGTGCCAGTAGTCCCGCATTTAGCGGGATAAACGAGCAGTACTTC.

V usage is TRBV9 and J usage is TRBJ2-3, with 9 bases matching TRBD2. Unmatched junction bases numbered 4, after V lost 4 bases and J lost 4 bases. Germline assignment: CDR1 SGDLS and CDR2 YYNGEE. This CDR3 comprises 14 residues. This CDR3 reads CASSLGGGADTQYF. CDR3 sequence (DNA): TGTGCCAGCAGCCTCGGCGGGGGGGCAGATACGCAGTATTTT.

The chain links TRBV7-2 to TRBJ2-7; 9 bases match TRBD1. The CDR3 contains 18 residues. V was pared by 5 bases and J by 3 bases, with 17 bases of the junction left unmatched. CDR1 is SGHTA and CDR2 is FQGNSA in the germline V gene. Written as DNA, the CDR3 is TGTGCCAGCAGCCCCGATTTGACGGGACAGGGCTTGTACTACGAGCAGTACTTC. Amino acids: CASSPDLTGQGLYYEQYF.

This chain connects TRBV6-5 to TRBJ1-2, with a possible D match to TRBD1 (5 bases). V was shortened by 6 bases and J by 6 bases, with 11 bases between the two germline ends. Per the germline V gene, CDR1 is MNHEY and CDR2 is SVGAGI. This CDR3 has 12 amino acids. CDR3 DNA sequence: TGTGCCAGCAGACTACTCAGGGATGGCTACACCTTC. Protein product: CASRLLRDGYTF.

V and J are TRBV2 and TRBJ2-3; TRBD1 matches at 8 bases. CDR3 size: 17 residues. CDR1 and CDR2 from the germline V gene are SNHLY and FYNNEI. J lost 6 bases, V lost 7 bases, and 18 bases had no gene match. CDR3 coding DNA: TGTGCCAGCACGTTAGGCTTGTTGCAGGGGGCAAGGGATACGCAGTATTTT. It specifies CASTLGLLQGARDTQYF.

The CDR3 here is CASSPSSAGGFLGYTF. As DNA, the CDR3 is TGTGCCAGCTCACCAAGTAGCGCAGGGGGGTTCCTAGGCTACACCTTC. This chain links TRBV18 with TRBJ1-2; 7 bases map to TRBD1. J was trimmed by 8 bases and V by 2 bases; bases with no gene match: 14. The CDR3 covers 16 residues. Germline values: CDR1 KGHSH, CDR2 LQKENI.

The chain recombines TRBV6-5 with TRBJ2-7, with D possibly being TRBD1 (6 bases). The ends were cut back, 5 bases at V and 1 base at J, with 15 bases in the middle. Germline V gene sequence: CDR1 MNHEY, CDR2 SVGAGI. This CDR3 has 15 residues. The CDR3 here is CASSPNRDISYEQYF. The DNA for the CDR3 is TGTGCCAGCAGTCCAAACCGGGACATATCCTACGAGCAGTACTTC.

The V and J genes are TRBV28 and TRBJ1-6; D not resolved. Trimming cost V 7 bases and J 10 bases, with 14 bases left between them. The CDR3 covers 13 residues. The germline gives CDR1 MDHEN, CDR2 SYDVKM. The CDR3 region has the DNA TGTGCCAGCATTGAACACGGGAACTCACCCCTCCACTTT. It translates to CASIEHGNSPLHF. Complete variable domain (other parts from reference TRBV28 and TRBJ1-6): DVKVTQSSRYLVKRTGEKVFLECVQDMDHENMFWYRQDPGLGLRLIYFSYDVKMKEKGDIPEGYSVSREKKERFSLILESASTNQTSMYLCASIEHGNSPLHFGNGTRLTVT.

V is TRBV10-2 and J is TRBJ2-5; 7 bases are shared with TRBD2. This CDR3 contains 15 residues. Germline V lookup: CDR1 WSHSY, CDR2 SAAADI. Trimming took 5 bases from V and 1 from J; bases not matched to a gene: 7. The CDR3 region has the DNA TGCGCCAGCAGTAAGCGGGAATCGGCCCAAGAGACCCAGTACTTC. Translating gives CASSKRESAQETQYF.

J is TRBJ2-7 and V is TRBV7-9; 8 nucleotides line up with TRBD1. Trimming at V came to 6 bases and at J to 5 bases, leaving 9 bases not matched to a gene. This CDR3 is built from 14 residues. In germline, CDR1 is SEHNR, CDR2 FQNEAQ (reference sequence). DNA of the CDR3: TGTGCCAGCAGTTACCAGGGGGCTCTCAACGAGCAGTACTTC. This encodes CASSYQGALNEQYF.

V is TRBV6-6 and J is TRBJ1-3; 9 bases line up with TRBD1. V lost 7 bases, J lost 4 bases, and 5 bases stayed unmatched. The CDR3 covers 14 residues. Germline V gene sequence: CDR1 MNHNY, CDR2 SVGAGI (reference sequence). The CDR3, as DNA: TGTGCCAGCATCGGACAGGGGAGCGGAAACACCATATATTTT. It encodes CASIGQGSGNTIYF.

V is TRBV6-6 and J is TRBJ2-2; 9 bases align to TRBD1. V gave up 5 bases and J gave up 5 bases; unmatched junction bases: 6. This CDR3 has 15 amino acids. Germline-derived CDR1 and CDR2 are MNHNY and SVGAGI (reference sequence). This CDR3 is CASSKQGARTGELFF. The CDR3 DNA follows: TGTGCCAGCAGTAAACAGGGGGCGCGAACCGGGGAGCTGTTTTTT.

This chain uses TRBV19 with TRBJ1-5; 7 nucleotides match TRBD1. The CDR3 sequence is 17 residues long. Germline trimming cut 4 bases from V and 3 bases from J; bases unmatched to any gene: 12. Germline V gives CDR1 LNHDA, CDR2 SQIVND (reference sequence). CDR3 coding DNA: TGTGCCAGTAGTAGCCTCATTGGGACAGCTACCAATCAGCCCCAGCATTTT. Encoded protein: CASSSLIGTATNQPQHF.